These 17 T cell receptor beta chains were all obtained from the same sample, sequenced in a study of graft-versus-host responses after intestinal transplantation. Some clones are missing from TCRdb's copy, which holds only in-frame ones; the method was immunoSEQ multiplex PCR. The sample records about 21,000 clones, 55% to 65% being singletons. This specimen consisted of alloreactive CD4+ T cells from a mixed lymphocyte reaction culture, obtained before intestinal transplant. Subset noted: CFSE-low proliferating T cells sorted from approximately 6-day pre-transplant mixed lymphocyte reaction (GvH or HvG direction). The origin of the receptors is a human patient who received an intestinal transplant.

The rearrangement uses TRBV5-1 and TRBJ1-1; D call uncertain. CDR3 length: 14 residues. Germline V gene sequence: CDR1 SGHRS, CDR2 YFSETQ. Trimming shortened V by 0 bases and J by 3 bases, and 9 bases separated the two germline ends. CDR3 nucleotides: TGCGCCAGCAGCTTGGTTTGGGCCTACACTGAAGCTTTCTTT. Translated: CASSLVWAYTEAFF. The full variable domain, rest sourced from reference TRBV5-1 and TRBJ1-1, is KAGVTQTPRYLIKTRGQQVTLSCSPISGHRSVSWYQQTPGQGLQFLFEYFSETQRNKGNFPGRFSGRQFSNSRSEMNVSTLELGDSALYLCASSLVWAYTEAFFGQGTRLTVV.

This clone was counted between two and nine times. The gene calls are TRBV23-1 and TRBJ2-7, with 7 bases identical to TRBD1. TRBV23-1 is recorded as an ORF, its role being uncertain. This CDR3 region has 15 residues. Unmatched junction bases numbered 7, after V lost 5 bases and J lost 0 bases. CDR3 residues: CASSSAAGGSYEQYF. CDR3 DNA sequence: TGCGCCAGCAGTTCCGCGGCAGGGGGCTCCTACGAGCAGTACTTC.

This clone was seen a few times. The chain uses TRBV11-2 and TRBJ2-7; the match to TRBD1 covers 7 bases. This CDR3 comprises 15 residues. The V and J ends lost 0 bases and 2 bases, in that order; junction bases with no gene match: 4. The germline V gene has CDR1 SGHAT and CDR2 FQNNGV. The CDR3 DNA is TGTGCCAGCAGCTTAGAATTTCAGGGGGCCTACGAGCAGTACTTC. This gives the protein CASSLEFQGAYEQYF.

This clone was picked up a small number of times. In DNA, the CDR3 is TGTGCCAGCAGCTTAGGACCAGGAGGCTATGGCTACACCTTC. This gives the protein CASSLGPGGYGYTF. V gene TRBV7-6 combines with J gene TRBJ1-2; D gene unclear. CDR1 is SGHVS and CDR2 is FNYEAQ in the germline V gene. This CDR3 comprises 14 residues. Trimming cost V 1 base and J 4 bases, with 10 bases left between them. The full variable domain, completed using reference TRBV7-6 and TRBJ1-2, is GAGVSQSPRYKVTKRGQDVALRCDPISGHVSLYWYRQALGQGPEFLTYFNYEAQQDKSGLPNDRFSAERPEGSISTLTIQRTEQRDSAMYRCASSLGPGGYGYTFGSGTRLTVV.

This clone was detected only a few times. The rearrangement uses TRBV7-8 and TRBJ1-5; D unclear. The germline V gene has CDR1 SGHVS and CDR2 FQNEAQ. The CDR3 has 13 amino acids. V lost 1 base and J 5 bases, leaving 6 bases between the germline ends. CDR3 protein: CASSLVQDQPQHF. CDR3 bases: TGTGCCAGCAGCTTAGTCCAGGATCAGCCCCAGCATTTT. The whole variable domain, filled in from reference TRBV7-8 and TRBJ1-5, reads GAGVSQSPRYKVAKRGQDVALRCDPISGHVSLFWYQQALGQGPEFLTYFQNEAQLDKSGLPSDRFFAERPEGSVSTLKIQRTQQEDSAVYLCASSLVQDQPQHFGDGTRLSIL.

V gene TRBV18 combines with J gene TRBJ2-1; 11 bases are shared with TRBD2. The V segment lost 1 base and the J segment 7 bases; nucleotides outside the gene matches: 3. Per germline, CDR1 KGHSH and CDR2 LQKENI. This CDR3 contains 15 residues. Here the CDR3 reads CASSPLAGGVNEQFF. In DNA form, the CDR3 reads TGTGCCAGCTCACCACTAGCGGGAGGGGTAAATGAGCAGTTCTTC.

The rearrangement links TRBV11-3 to TRBJ2-1; TRBD2 aligns across 9 bases. CDR1 and CDR2 from the germline V gene are SGHNT and YENEEA. The CDR3 has 16 residues. After removal of 5 bases from V and 4 bases from J, the junction contained 9 bases not matched to a gene. CDR3: CASSPGGAGGYNEQFF. DNA of the CDR3: TGTGCCAGCAGCCCGGGCGGGGCGGGAGGGTACAATGAGCAGTTCTTC.

The rearrangement links TRBV6-1 to TRBJ1-2; no reliable D call. V was trimmed by 3 bases and J by 0 bases, leaving 8 bases between them. The CDR3 has 14 amino acids. Per germline, CDR1 MNHNS and CDR2 SASEGT. The CDR3: CASSDLTTNYGYTF. For the CDR3, the DNA is TGTGCCAGCAGTGACCTGACAACTAACTATGGCTACACCTTC.

This chain connects TRBV10-2 to TRBJ1-5, with D tentatively TRBD1 (5 bases). Germline-derived CDR1 and CDR2 are WSHSY and SAAADI. The germline V and J ends were trimmed by 4 bases and 7 bases, with 11 bases remaining between them. The CDR3 is 13 amino acids. CDR3: CASSGTGWQPQHF. In DNA, the CDR3 is TGCGCCAGCAGTGGAACAGGATGGCAGCCCCAGCATTTT.

This clone showed up just a few times. The V call is TRBV5-1, the J call TRBJ2-7; the match to TRBD1 covers 10 bases. J lost 1 base, V lost 2 bases, and 3 bases had no gene match. Per the germline V gene, CDR1 is SGHRS and CDR2 is YFSETQ. The CDR3 loop spans 15 amino acids. CDR3 sequence reads: CASSFGQGESYEQYF. The CDR3 region has the DNA TGCGCCAGCAGCTTCGGACAGGGGGAGTCCTACGAGCAGTACTTC.

V is TRBV9 and J is TRBJ2-2; unclear D gene. The V gene lost 0 bases and the J gene lost 3 bases, with 6 bases spanning the gap. The CDR3 loop spans 14 amino acids. Germline V CDR1 and CDR2: SGDLS, YYNGEE. CDR3 region: CASSVVGYTGELFF. DNA of the CDR3: TGTGCCAGCAGCGTAGTGGGCTACACCGGGGAGCTGTTTTTT.

The chain combines TRBV9 with TRBJ2-1, with 10 bases that match TRBD2. There are 16 residues in the CDR3. In germline, CDR1 is SGDLS, CDR2 YYNGEE. V was clipped by 0 bases and J by 9 bases; unmatched bases: 9. The CDR3 region has the DNA TGTGCCAGCAGCGTAGGCGCTAGCGGGAGAACGGGTGAGCAGTTCTTC. Translation: CASSVGASGRTGEQFF.

V is TRBV19 and J is TRBJ2-1; D not resolved. Trimming took off 5 bases at V and 11 bases at J, with 16 bases between the two ends. CDR1 is LNHDA and CDR2 is SQIVND in the germline V gene (reference sequence). The CDR3 spans 13 residues. CDR3 region: CASSPSPVSQQFF. The CDR3 DNA sequence: TGTGCCAGTAGTCCATCACCGGTTAGTCAGCAGTTCTTC.

This clone was found a few times. This sequence joins TRBV11-2 and TRBJ2-1; 8 bases are a match to TRBD2. Germline assignment: CDR1 SGHAT and CDR2 FQNNGV. Trimming took 2 bases from V and 3 from J; bases not matched to a gene: 3. The CDR3 runs 15 residues. The CDR3 DNA is TGTGCCAGCAGCTTATCGGGGGGGCTCTACAATGAGCAGTTCTTC. Protein product: CASSLSGGLYNEQFF.

The sample holds a few counts of this clone. The CDR3: CASSLPGTSGRSYNEQFF. The CDR3 nucleotides read TGTGCCAGCAGCTTACCTGGGACTAGCGGGAGATCCTACAATGAGCAGTTCTTC. The chain combines TRBV7-3 with TRBJ2-1, with 14 bases matching TRBD2. This CDR3 region has 18 residues. CDR1 is SGHTA and CDR2 is FQGTGA in the germline V gene. Germline trimming cut 2 bases from V and 1 base from J; bases unmatched to any gene: 4. Using reference TRBV7-3 and TRBJ2-1 for the parts outside the CDR3, the full variable domain is GAGVSQTPSNKVTEKGKYVELRCDPISGHTALYWYRQSLGQGPEFLIYFQGTGAADDSGLPNDRFFAVRPEGSVSTLKIQRTERGDSAVYLCASSLPGTSGRSYNEQFFGPGTRLTVL.

V and J are TRBV23-1 and TRBJ2-5; 9 bases are shared with TRBD2. TRBV23-1 counts as an open reading frame of uncertain function. The CDR3 runs 18 residues. The J segment lost 5 bases and the V segment lost 4 bases, leaving 17 bases of the junction unmatched. DNA of the CDR3: TGCGCCAGCAGTCCCCGTGATAATGCGGGAGGGCCTTTTGAGACCCAGTACTTC. This translates into CASSPRDNAGGPFETQYF.

This chain connects TRBV7-2 to TRBJ2-3; 9 bases line up with TRBD2. V dropped 1 base and J dropped 5; count of bases not matched to a gene: 7. The length of the CDR3 is 16 residues. Germline V gene lookup returns CDR1 SGHTA and CDR2 FQGNSA. CDR3: CASSLGAGGAVDTQYF. The DNA of the CDR3 is TGTGCCAGCAGCTTAGGAGCGGGGGGCGCGGTAGATACGCAGTATTTT.